These 27 T cell receptor beta chains came from one sample sequenced in a study of identical twins. TCRdb analysed the 5' RACE reads with MiXCR anew, one entry per CDR3 protein. The sample shows 200,000 to 250,000 distinct CDR3 sequences, 11% to 15% of them seen only once. The sample taken for sequencing was memory (CD45RO+) T cells sorted from blood. These receptors were obtained from a woman aged 18-29 years in good health.

In this sample, this clonotype turned up many times. This chain joins TRBV12-3 or TRBV12-4 and TRBJ2-5; maybe TRBD2 (5 bases). The CDR3 loop spans 11 amino acids. Trimming cost V 6 bases and J 7 bases, with 9 bases left between them. The CDR3 here is CASSYGGTQYF. The DNA of the CDR3 is TGTGCCAGCAGCTACGGAGGGACCCAGTACTTC.

J is TRBJ2-1 and V is TRBV12-3 or TRBV12-4; D not certain. The CDR3 is 14 amino acids. V shed 10 bases and J shed 2 bases, with 15 bases lying between them. The CDR3 protein is CATSRSFPYNEQFF. The CDR3 DNA reads as TGTGCCACCTCGCGATCCTTCCCCTACAATGAGCAGTTCTTC.

In its sample, this clonotype was seen a few times. The V gene is TRBV20-1, the J gene TRBJ1-1; a weak D match, TRBD1 (5 bases). There are 15 residues in the CDR3. V lost 0 bases and J 4 bases, leaving 15 bases between the germline ends. Germline CDR1 is DFQATT and CDR2 is SNEGSKA (reference sequence). CDR3 region: CSAREISGRGTEAFF. The DNA for the CDR3 is TGCAGTGCTAGAGAAATTAGCGGGAGGGGCACTGAAGCTTTCTTT.

The V gene is TRBV9, the J gene TRBJ1-2; tentative D call: TRBD1 (6 bases). In germline, CDR1 is SGDLS, CDR2 YYNGEE. The CDR3 loop spans 14 amino acids. V lost 3 bases, J lost 4 bases, and 13 bases lay in between. This CDR3 is CASSARTDAYGYTF. CDR3 nucleotides: TGTGCCAGCAGCGCAAGGACAGATGCCTATGGCTACACCTTC.

Only a few counts were recorded for this clonotype. The V gene is TRBV24-1, the J gene TRBJ2-1; the match to TRBD1 covers 8 bases. CDR3 length: 14 residues. CDR1 is KGHDR, CDR2 SFDVKD, per germline. V lost 3 bases and J lost 7; bases outside the gene matches: 4. DNA for the CDR3: TGTGCCACCAGTGATGCTAGGACAGGGAATGAGCAGTTCTTC. Amino acids: CATSDARTGNEQFF.

The chain carries TRBV2 and TRBJ1-2; possible D gene TRBD1, 6 bases. Germline-derived CDR1 and CDR2 are SNHLY and FYNNEI. V shed 1 base and J shed 8 bases, with 11 bases lying between them. There are 13 residues in the CDR3. DNA for the CDR3: TGTGCCAGCAGTGAAGAGGGGGTTGAGGGCTACACCTTC. Its translation: CASSEEGVEGYTF.

The sample holds a few counts of this clonotype. The chain is built from TRBV2 and TRBJ2-5; D might be TRBD2 (6 bases). CDR3 length: 15 residues. Between the trimmed V and J ends, which lost 6 bases and 4 bases, there was a span of 18 bases. CDR1 and CDR2 from the germline V gene are SNHLY and FYNNEI. DNA of the CDR3: TGTGCCAGCAGGGGGGGACTGGTCGTGGGAGAGACCCAGTACTTC. This sequence encodes CASRGGLVVGETQYF.

The chain carries TRBV5-8 and TRBJ2-3, with 9 bases lining up with TRBD1. Losses at the gene ends were 4 bases for V and 3 bases for J; bases not matched to a gene: 6. This CDR3 contains 15 residues. Germline values: CDR1 SGHTS, CDR2 YDEGEE. The CDR3, as DNA: TGTGCCAGCAGCGCCGGGACAGGGCCAACAGATACGCAGTATTTT. Its protein product is CASSAGTGPTDTQYF.

This chain connects TRBV12-3 or TRBV12-4 to TRBJ2-7; the D call may be TRBD1 or TRBD2 (5 bases each). V was cut by 8 bases and J by 3 bases, with 17 bases left in between. The CDR3 runs to 14 residues. The DNA of the CDR3 is TGTGCCAGCCGACAGTCGGAGGATTTCTACGAGCAGTACTTC. It translates to CASRQSEDFYEQYF.

The chain combines TRBV6-2 or TRBV6-3 with TRBJ2-3; TRBD2 aligns across 8 bases. This CDR3 has 14 amino acids. The germline V gene encodes CDR1 MNHEY and CDR2 SVGEGT. V lost 2 bases to trimming and J lost 8 bases; unmatched junction nucleotides: 6. The CDR3 loop is CASSYGLAGGTQYF. In DNA, the CDR3 is TGTGCCAGCAGTTACGGGCTAGCGGGTGGTACGCAGTATTTT.

The chain is built from TRBV12-3 or TRBV12-4 and TRBJ2-7; TRBD2 is a possible D gene (7 bases). V gave up 5 bases and J gave up 0 bases, with 11 bases separating them. The CDR3 length is 14 residues. The CDR3 nucleotides are TGTGCCAGCAGTGAGGGGGGGCCCTCCTACGAGCAGTACTTC. It is translated as CASSEGGPSYEQYF.

The chain combines TRBV29-1 with TRBJ2-5; weak D call: TRBD1 (5 bases). Trimming pared 7 bases from V and 5 bases from J, leaving 17 bases between. Per germline, CDR1 SQVTM and CDR2 ANQGSEA. This CDR3 is 13 amino acids long. CDR3 sequence reads: CSAGAVSGETQYF. DNA of the CDR3: TGCAGCGCTGGGGCTGTTTCTGGGGAGACCCAGTACTTC. Based on the CDR3 plus reference TRBV29-1 and TRBJ2-5, the full variable domain is SAVISQKPSRDICQRGTSLTIQCQVDSQVTMMFWYRQQPGQSLTLIATANQGSEATYESGFVIDKFPISRPNLTFSTLTVSNMSPEDSSIYLCSAGAVSGETQYFGPGTRLLVL.

This chain connects TRBV20-1 to TRBJ2-3, with 11 bases fitting TRBD2. V shed 0 bases and J 3 bases; nucleotides not matched to a gene: 5. This CDR3 region has 16 residues. CDR1 DFQATT and CDR2 SNEGSKA come from the germline V gene (reference sequence). The CDR3 sequence: CSARDYSGGGTDTQYF. For the CDR3, the DNA is TGCAGTGCTAGAGATTATAGCGGGGGGGGGACAGATACGCAGTATTTT.

The J gene is TRBJ2-7, the V gene TRBV6-4; 7 bases fit TRBD1. Looked up from germline, CDR1 is MRHNA and CDR2 is SNTAGT. This CDR3 has 12 amino acids. V shed 8 bases and J 1 base; nucleotides not matched to a gene: 2. This CDR3 is CASYRGSYEQYF. CDR3 sequence (DNA): TGTGCCAGCTACAGGGGTTCCTACGAGCAGTACTTC.

This clonotype was seen only a few times. This rearrangement joins TRBV12-3 or TRBV12-4 to TRBJ2-7; D may correspond to TRBD1 or TRBD2 (5 bases each). The CDR3 contains 16 residues. The V end lost 4 bases, the J end lost 3 bases, and 19 bases lay between the germline ends. The chain's CDR3 is CASSSPGTAGLYEQYF. The CDR3 DNA sequence: TGTGCCAGCAGTTCGCCCGGGACGGCAGGCCTCTACGAGCAGTACTTC.

This clonotype appeared a few times. This rearrangement joins TRBV30 to TRBJ2-3, with a tentative D call TRBD1 (6 bases). The CDR3 contains 14 residues. Germline assignment: CDR1 GTSNPN and CDR2 SVGIG (reference sequence). The V end was cut by 3 bases, the J end by 6 bases, with 16 bases between. CDR3 coding DNA: TGTGCCTGGAGAGGGGGTAATGGAGCGGATACGCAGTATTTT. It is translated as CAWRGGNGADTQYF.

The chain joins TRBV12-5 to TRBJ2-4; unclear D gene. Trimming stripped 2 bases from V and 7 bases from J, with 12 bases between. There are 14 residues in the CDR3. Germline lookup yields CDR1 LGHNT and CDR2 FRNRAP. CDR3 bases: TGTGCTAGTGGTTTGACGGGCCTGAGGAACATTCAGTACTTC. Translating it yields CASGLTGLRNIQYF.

This clonotype was found many times. The chain is built from TRBV7-2 and TRBJ2-7; 9 bases agree with TRBD1. The V segment lost 3 bases and the J segment 1 base; nucleotides outside the gene matches: 4. This CDR3 has 15 residues. Germline V gene lookup returns CDR1 SGHTA and CDR2 FQGNSA. CDR3 residues: CASSLTQGASYEQYF. CDR3 in DNA: TGTGCCAGCAGCTTGACACAGGGGGCGTCCTACGAGCAGTACTTC.

This chain joins TRBV6-1 and TRBJ2-1; 7 bases are a match to TRBD2. This CDR3 is built from 15 residues. J gave up 5 bases and V 6 bases, and 10 bases lay outside the gene matches. CDR1 is MNHNS and CDR2 is SASEGT in the germline V gene. The CDR3 protein is CASSRRGNRDNEQFF. The CDR3 bases are TGTGCCAGCAGCAGGCGGGGGAACAGAGACAATGAGCAGTTCTTC.

This clonotype was counted a few times. V is TRBV7-2 and J is TRBJ2-3; D is unclear. V lost 2 bases to trimming and J lost 6 bases, with 9 bases between them. Germline V lookup: CDR1 SGHTA, CDR2 FQGNSA. The CDR3 is made up of 13 amino acids. CDR3 loop: CASSLNVRDTQYF. The DNA of the CDR3 is TGTGCCAGCAGCTTAAACGTTAGGGATACGCAGTATTTT.

This clonotype was found a few times. The chain couples TRBV29-1 to TRBJ1-1, with 8 positions matching TRBD1. V was pared by 6 bases and J by 7 bases, with 10 bases of the junction left unmatched. There are 13 residues in the CDR3. Germline V lookup: CDR1 SQVTM, CDR2 ANQGSEA. CDR3 DNA sequence: TGCAGCGTCTCCCCCCTTGGACAGGGTGAAGCTTTCTTT. It translates to CSVSPLGQGEAFF.

The chain has TRBV9 and TRBJ2-1, with D unresolved. Trimming removed 6 bases at V and 13 bases at J, with 20 bases between. The CDR3 length is 13 residues. The germline V gene encodes CDR1 SGDLS and CDR2 YYNGEE. The CDR3 loop is CASNHFRCQVQFF. The CDR3 DNA sequence: TGTGCCAGCAACCACTTCCGCTGTCAAGTCCAGTTCTTC.

This clonotype was counted many times. Here the CDR3 DNA reads TGTGCCAGCAGTCCGGACAGCTATGGCTACACCTTC. As protein: CASSPDSYGYTF. This chain connects TRBV12-3 or TRBV12-4 to TRBJ1-2, with D tentatively TRBD1 (6 bases). This CDR3 contains 12 residues. Trimming shortened V by 5 bases and J by 4 bases, and 8 bases separated the two germline ends.

This clonotype was seen many times. The chain employs TRBV11-2 and TRBJ1-3; D gene unclear. Looked up from germline, CDR1 is SGHAT and CDR2 is FQNNGV. Deletions cut 3 bases from V and 0 bases from J, with 12 bases between. The length of the CDR3 is 16 residues. CDR3 DNA sequence: TGTGCCAGCAGCTTCTCTCTCCCTTTCTCTGGAAACACCATATATTTT. It translates to CASSFSLPFSGNTIYF.

The chain carries TRBV18 and TRBJ2-3; the D gene is possibly TRBD2 (6 bases). CDR3 length: 15 residues. V lost 3 bases and J lost 0, with 10 bases in between. Germline lookup yields CDR1 KGHSH and CDR2 LQKENI. The CDR3 is CASSPPTRSTDTQYF. CDR3 bases: TGTGCCAGCTCACCTCCGACTAGGAGCACAGATACGCAGTATTTT.

This clonotype has only a few counts. This rearrangement joins TRBV7-2 to TRBJ2-3; D assignment may be TRBD1 or TRBD2 (6 bases each). This CDR3 region has 17 residues. The V end was cut by 5 bases, the J end by 1 base, with 19 bases between. The V gene's germline CDR1 is SGHTA and CDR2 FQGNSA. The CDR3 DNA sequence: TGTGCCAGCAGCCCCTATTCGGGGGCCGTGGGCACAGATACGCAGTATTTT. Translation gives CASSPYSGAVGTDTQYF. The whole variable domain, remainder taken from reference TRBV7-2 and TRBJ2-3, is GAGVSQSPSNKVTEKGKDVELRCDPISGHTALYWYRQSLGQGLEFLIYFQGNSAPDKSGLPSDRFSAERTGGSVSTLTIQRTQQEDSAVYLCASSPYSGAVGTDTQYFGPGTRLTVL.

The chain couples TRBV29-1 to TRBJ2-7; D remains unclear. CDR1 and CDR2 from the germline V gene are SQVTM and ANQGSEA. The V end lost 5 bases, the J end lost 5 bases, and 13 bases lay between the germline ends. The CDR3 sequence is 12 residues long. CDR3 DNA: TGCAGCGTTCGAGAATCTTGGGACGAGCAGTACTTC. Protein sequence: CSVRESWDEQYF.